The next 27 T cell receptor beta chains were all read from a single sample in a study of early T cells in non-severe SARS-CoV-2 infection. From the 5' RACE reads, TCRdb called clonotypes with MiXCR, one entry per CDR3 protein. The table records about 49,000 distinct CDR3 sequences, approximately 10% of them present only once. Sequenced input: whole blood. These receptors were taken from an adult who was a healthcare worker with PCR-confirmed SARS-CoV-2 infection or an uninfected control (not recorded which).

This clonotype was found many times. CDR3 protein: CATSEYNGEQFF. The CDR3 DNA is TGTGCCACCAGTGAATACAATGGTGAGCAGTTCTTC. V usage is TRBV24-1 and J usage is TRBJ2-1; no reliable D call. The length of the CDR3 is 12 residues. Germline values: CDR1 KGHDR, CDR2 SFDVKD. Trimming removed 4 bases from V and 9 bases from J, with 9 bases in between.

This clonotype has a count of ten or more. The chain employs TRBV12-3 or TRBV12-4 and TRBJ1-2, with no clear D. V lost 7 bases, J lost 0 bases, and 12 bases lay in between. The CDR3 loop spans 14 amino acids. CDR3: CASTLDGPNYGYTF. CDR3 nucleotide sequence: TGTGCCAGCACCTTGGACGGCCCTAACTATGGCTACACCTTC.

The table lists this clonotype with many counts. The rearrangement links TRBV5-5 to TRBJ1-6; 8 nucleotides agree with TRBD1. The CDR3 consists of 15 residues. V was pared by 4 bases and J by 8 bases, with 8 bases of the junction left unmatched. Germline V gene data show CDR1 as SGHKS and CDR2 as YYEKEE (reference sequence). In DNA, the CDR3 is TGTGCCAGCAGCACCGGGACAGGCCTCTATTCACCCCTCCACTTT. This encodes CASSTGTGLYSPLHF.

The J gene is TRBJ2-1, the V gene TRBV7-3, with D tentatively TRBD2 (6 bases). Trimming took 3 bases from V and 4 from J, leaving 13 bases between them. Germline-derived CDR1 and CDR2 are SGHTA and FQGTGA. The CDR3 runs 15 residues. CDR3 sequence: CASSLGVAVYNEQFF. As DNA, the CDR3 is TGTGCCAGCAGCTTGGGAGTAGCGGTTTACAATGAGCAGTTCTTC.

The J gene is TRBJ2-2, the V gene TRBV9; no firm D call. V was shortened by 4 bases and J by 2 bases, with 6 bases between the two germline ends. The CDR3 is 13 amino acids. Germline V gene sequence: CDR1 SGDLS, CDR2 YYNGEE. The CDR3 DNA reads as TGTGCCAGCAGCTTCCCAAACACCGGGGAGCTGTTTTTT. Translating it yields CASSFPNTGELFF.

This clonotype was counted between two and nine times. Written as DNA, the CDR3 is TGCGCCAGCAGCCAGACAGGGAGGAGCACAGATACGCAGTATTTT. It specifies CASSQTGRSTDTQYF. The rearrangement joins TRBV5-1 to TRBJ2-3, with D perhaps matching TRBD1 (7 bases). The CDR3 extends over 15 amino acids. CDR1 SGHRS and CDR2 YFSETQ come from the germline V gene. V was clipped by 4 bases and J by 0 bases, with 12 bases between them.

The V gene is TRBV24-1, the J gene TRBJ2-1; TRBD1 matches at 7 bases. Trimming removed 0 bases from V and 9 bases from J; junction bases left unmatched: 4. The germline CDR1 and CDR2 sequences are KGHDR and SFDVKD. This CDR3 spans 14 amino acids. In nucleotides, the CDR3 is TGTGCCACCAGTGATTTGGACAGGGTGGGTGAGCAGTTCTTC. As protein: CATSDLDRVGEQFF.

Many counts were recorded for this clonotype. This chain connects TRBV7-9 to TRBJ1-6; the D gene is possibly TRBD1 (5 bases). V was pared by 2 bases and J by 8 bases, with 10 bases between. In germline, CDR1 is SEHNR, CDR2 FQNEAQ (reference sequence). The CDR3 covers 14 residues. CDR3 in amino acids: CASSLPQGDSPLHF. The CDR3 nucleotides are TGTGCCAGCAGCTTACCCCAGGGCGATTCACCCCTCCACTTT.

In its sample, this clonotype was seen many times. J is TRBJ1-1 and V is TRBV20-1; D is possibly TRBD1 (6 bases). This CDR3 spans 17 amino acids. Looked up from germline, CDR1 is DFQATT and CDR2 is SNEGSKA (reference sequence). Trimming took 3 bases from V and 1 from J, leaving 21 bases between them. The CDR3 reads CSASTSLQGMWNTEAFF. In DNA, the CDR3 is TGCAGTGCTAGTACATCGCTACAGGGTATGTGGAACACTGAAGCTTTCTTT.

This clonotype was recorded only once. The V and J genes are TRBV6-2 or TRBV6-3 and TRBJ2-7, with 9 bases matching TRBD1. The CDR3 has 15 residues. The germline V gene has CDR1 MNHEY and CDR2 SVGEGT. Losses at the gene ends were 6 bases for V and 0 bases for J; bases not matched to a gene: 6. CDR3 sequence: CASRPTGGLSYEQYF. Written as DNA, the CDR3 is TGTGCCAGCAGACCCACAGGGGGCCTCTCCTACGAGCAGTACTTC.

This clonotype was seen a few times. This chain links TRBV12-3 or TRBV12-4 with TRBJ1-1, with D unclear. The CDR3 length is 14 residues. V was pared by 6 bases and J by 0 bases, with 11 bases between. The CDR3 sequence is CASSGLDLNTEAFF. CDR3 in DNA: TGTGCCAGCAGCGGGCTGGACCTGAACACTGAAGCTTTCTTT.

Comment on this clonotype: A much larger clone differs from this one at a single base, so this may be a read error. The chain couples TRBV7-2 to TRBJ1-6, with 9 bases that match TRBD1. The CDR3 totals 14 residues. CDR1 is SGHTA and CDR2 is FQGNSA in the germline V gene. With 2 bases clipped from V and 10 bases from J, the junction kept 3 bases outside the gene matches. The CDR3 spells CASSLQTGGSPLHF. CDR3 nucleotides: TGTGCCAGCAGCTTACAAACAGGGGGCTCACCCCTCCACTTT.

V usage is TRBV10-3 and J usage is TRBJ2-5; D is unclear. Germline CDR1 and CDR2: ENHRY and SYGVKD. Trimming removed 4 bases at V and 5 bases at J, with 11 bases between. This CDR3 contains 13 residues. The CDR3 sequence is CAISAGALETQYF. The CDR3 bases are TGTGCCATCAGTGCTGGAGCGTTGGAGACCCAGTACTTC.

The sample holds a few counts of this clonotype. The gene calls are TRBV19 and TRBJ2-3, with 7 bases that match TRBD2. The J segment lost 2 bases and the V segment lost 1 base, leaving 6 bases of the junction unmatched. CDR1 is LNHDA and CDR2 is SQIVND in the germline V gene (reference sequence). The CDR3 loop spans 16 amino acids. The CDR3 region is CASSIGGAGYTDTQYF. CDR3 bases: TGTGCCAGTAGTATAGGTGGAGCGGGATACACAGATACGCAGTATTTT. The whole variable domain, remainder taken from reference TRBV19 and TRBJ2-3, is DGGITQSPKYLFRKEGQNVTLSCEQNLNHDAMYWYRQDPGQGLRLIYYSQIVNDFQKGDIAEGYSVSREKKESFPLTVTSAQKNPTAFYLCASSIGGAGYTDTQYFGPGTRLTVL.

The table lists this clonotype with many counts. The CDR3 nucleotides are TGCAGCGTTGAAGAAAACAGACTGTACACCTTC. It specifies CSVEENRLYTF. The chain combines TRBV29-1 with TRBJ1-2; the D is unclear. V was cut by 0 bases and J by 11 bases, with 10 bases left in between. This CDR3 spans 11 amino acids. Germline V lookup: CDR1 SQVTM, CDR2 ANQGSEA.

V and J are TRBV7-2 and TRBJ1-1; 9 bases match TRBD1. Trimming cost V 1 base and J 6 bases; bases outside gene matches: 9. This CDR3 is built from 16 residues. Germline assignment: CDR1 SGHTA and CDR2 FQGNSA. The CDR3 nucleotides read TGTGCCAGCAGCTTAGGGGAACAGGGGGCGCGCTCTGAAGCTTTCTTT. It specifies CASSLGEQGARSEAFF.

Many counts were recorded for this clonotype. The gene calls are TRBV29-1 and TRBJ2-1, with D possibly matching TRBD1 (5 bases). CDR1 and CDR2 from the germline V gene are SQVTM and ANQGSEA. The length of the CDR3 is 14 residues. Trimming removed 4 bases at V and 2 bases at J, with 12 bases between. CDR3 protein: CSVGATATYNEQFF. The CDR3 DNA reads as TGCAGCGTTGGGGCGACAGCGACCTACAATGAGCAGTTCTTC.

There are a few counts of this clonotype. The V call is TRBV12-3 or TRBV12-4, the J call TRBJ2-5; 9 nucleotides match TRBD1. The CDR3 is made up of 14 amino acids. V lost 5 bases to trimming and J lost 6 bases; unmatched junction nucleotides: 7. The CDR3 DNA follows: TGTGCCAGCAGTGGGGACAGGGAGAGGCAGACCCAGTACTTC. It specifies CASSGDRERQTQYF.

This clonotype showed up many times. The DNA of the CDR3 is TGCAGTGCTAGAGATCTGGAGTATGGCTACACCTTC. This translates into CSARDLEYGYTF. The J gene is TRBJ1-2, the V gene TRBV20-1; D gene unclear. Trimming removed 0 bases at V and 5 bases at J, with 7 bases between. Germline CDR1 is DFQATT and CDR2 is SNEGSKA (reference sequence). The CDR3 contains 12 residues.

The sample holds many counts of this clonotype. The CDR3 DNA is TGCAGTGCTGCCACAGGGGGGGGGAAGGAAAAACTGTTTTTT. This encodes CSAATGGGKEKLFF. V gene TRBV20-1 combines with J gene TRBJ1-4; 8 nucleotides line up with TRBD1. Germline V lookup: CDR1 DFQATT, CDR2 SNEGSKA (reference sequence). The CDR3 has 14 residues. After removal of 5 bases from V and 8 bases from J, the junction contained 10 bases not matched to a gene.

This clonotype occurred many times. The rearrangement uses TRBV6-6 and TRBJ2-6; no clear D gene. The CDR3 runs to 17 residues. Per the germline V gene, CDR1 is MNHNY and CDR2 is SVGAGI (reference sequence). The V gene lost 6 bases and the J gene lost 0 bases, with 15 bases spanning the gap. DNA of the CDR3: TGTGCCAGCAGACCCAGGTCTTTCACCTCTGGGGCCAACGTCCTGACTTTC. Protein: CASRPRSFTSGANVLTF.

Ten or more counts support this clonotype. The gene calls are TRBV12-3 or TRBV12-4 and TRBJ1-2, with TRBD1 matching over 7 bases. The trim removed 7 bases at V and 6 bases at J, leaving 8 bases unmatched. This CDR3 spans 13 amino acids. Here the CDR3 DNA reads TGTGCCAGCAAAGGGACAGCCGTAGATGGCTACACCTTC. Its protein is CASKGTAVDGYTF.

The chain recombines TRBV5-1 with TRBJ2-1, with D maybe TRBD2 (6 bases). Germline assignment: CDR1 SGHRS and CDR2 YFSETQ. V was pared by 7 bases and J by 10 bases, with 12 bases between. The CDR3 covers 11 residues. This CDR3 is CASFRESEQFF. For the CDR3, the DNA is TGCGCCAGCTTCCGGGAGAGCGAGCAGTTCTTC. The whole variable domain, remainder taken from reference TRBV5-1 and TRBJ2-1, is KAGVTQTPRYLIKTRGQQVTLSCSPISGHRSVSWYQQTPGQGLQFLFEYFSETQRNKGNFPGRFSGRQFSNSRSEMNVSTLELGDSALYLCASFRESEQFFGPGTRLTVL.

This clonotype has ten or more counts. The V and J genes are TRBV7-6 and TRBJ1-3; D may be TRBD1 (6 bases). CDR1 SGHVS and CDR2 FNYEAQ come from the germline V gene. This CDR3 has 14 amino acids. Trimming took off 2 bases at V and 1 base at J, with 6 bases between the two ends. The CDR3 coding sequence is TGTGCCAGCAGCTTAAGGGGGTCTGGAAACACCATATATTTT. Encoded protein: CASSLRGSGNTIYF.

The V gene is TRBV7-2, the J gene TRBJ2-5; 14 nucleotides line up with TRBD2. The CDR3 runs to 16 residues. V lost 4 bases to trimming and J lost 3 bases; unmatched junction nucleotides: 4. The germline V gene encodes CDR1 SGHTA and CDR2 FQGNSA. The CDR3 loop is CASSYSTSGREETQYF. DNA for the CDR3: TGTGCCAGCAGCTACTCGACTAGCGGGAGGGAAGAGACCCAGTACTTC.

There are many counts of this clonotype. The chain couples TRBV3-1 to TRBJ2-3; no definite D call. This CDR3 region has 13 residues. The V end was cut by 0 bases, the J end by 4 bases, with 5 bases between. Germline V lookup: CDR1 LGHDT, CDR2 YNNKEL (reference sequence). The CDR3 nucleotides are TGTGCCAGCAGCCAAGAAAATTCAGATACGCAGTATTTT. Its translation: CASSQENSDTQYF.

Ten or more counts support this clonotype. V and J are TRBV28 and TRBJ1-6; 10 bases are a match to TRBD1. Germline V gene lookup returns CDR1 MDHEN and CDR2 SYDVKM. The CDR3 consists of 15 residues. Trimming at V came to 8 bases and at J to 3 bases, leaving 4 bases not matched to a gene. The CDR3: CASERTGGYNSPLHF. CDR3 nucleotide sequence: TGTGCCAGCGAGAGGACAGGGGGCTATAATTCACCCCTCCACTTT. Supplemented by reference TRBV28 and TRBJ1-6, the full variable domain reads DVKVTQSSRYLVKRTGEKVFLECVQDMDHENMFWYRQDPGLGLRLIYFSYDVKMKEKGDIPEGYSVSREKKERFSLILESASTNQTSMYLCASERTGGYNSPLHFGNGTRLTVT.